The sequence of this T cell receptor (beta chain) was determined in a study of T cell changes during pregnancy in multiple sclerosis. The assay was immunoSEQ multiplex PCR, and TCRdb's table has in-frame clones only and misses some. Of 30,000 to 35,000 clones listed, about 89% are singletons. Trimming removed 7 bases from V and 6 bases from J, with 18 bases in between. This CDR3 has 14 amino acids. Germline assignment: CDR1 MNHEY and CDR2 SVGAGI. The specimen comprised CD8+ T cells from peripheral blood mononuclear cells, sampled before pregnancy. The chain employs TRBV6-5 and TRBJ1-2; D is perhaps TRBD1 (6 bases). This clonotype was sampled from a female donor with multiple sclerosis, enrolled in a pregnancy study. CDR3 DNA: TGTGCCAGCATTCCACGGTGGGGGCTGAATGGCTACACCTTC. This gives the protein CASIPRWGLNGYTF.